Listed below are T cell receptor beta chains from one sample, sequenced in a study of T cell responses to AZD1222 COVID-19 vaccine. TCRdb's table, derived via immunoSEQ multiplex PCR, lists solely in-frame clones and lacks some. The repertoire holds 83,000 or so clones, about 83% seen once, with over 8% in the top ten. The material was peripheral blood, obtained on day 0 of AZD1222 vaccination. Receptors originate from an adult in good health. Each CDR3 is given with its conserved first and last residue. D genes are given only for firm matches. The size entry is marked missing in some rows and otherwise reads once, few, many or a size class.

v_call: TRBV30
j_call: TRBJ2-4
clone_size: -
d_call: -
cdr3_aa: CAWSGAIAKNIQYF
cdr3_nt: TGTGCCTGGAGTGGGGCTATAGCCAAAAACATTCAGTACTTC

v_call: TRBV4-3
j_call: TRBJ1-2
clone_size: -
d_call: -
cdr3_aa: CASSQDLPGNYGYTF
cdr3_nt: TGCGCCAGCAGCCAAGATTTGCCCGGAAACTATGGCTACACCTTC

v_call: TRBV6-5
j_call: TRBJ1-2
clone_size: -
d_call: -
cdr3_aa: CASSYSRVSGYTF
cdr3_nt: TGTGCCAGCAGTTACTCCAGGGTGAGCGGCTACACCTTC

v_call: TRBV27
j_call: TRBJ2-2
clone_size: -
d_call: TRBD1
cdr3_aa: CASNHRGRYKTGELFF
cdr3_nt: TGTGCCAGCAACCACAGGGGGCGTTATAAGACCGGGGAGCTGTTTTTT

v_call: TRBV6-5
j_call: TRBJ2-2
clone_size: -
d_call: TRBD2
cdr3_aa: CASSPGGAGELFF
cdr3_nt: TGTGCCAGCAGTCCGGGGGGAGCCGGGGAGCTGTTTTTT

v_call: TRBV10-1
j_call: TRBJ1-4
clone_size: -
d_call: TRBD1
cdr3_aa: CASSASDRGNEKLFF
cdr3_nt: TGCGCCAGCAGTGCCTCGGACAGGGGGAATGAAAAACTGTTTTTT

v_call: TRBV4-3
j_call: TRBJ1-2
clone_size: -
d_call: TRBD1
cdr3_aa: CASSRDRGYSLGYTF
cdr3_nt: TGCGCCAGCAGCCGAGACAGGGGATACAGTCTAGGCTACACCTTC

v_call: TRBV2
j_call: TRBJ2-2
clone_size: -
d_call: -
cdr3_aa: CASSESRGSGGGELFF
cdr3_nt: TGTGCCAGCAGTGAATCCCGGGGGTCAGGGGGCGGGGAGCTGTTTTTT

v_call: TRBV15
j_call: TRBJ2-1
clone_size: -
d_call: -
cdr3_aa: CATSRARYYNEQFF
cdr3_nt: TGTGCCACCAGCAGAGCCCGCTATTACAATGAGCAGTTCTTC

v_call: TRBV21-1
j_call: TRBJ2-7
clone_size: -
d_call: -
cdr3_aa: CASSLQLYYEQYF
cdr3_nt: TGTGCCAGCAGCCTACAGCTATACTACGAGCAGTACTTC

v_call: TRBV13
j_call: TRBJ1-6
clone_size: -
d_call: -
cdr3_aa: CASSSGGDDSPLHF
cdr3_nt: TGTGCCAGCAGCTCGGGGGGGGATGATTCACCCCTCCACTTT

v_call: TRBV19
j_call: TRBJ2-1
clone_size: -
d_call: TRBD1
cdr3_aa: CASRSSGTGLYNEQFF
cdr3_nt: TGTGCCAGTAGATCTTCCGGGACAGGGTTATACAATGAGCAGTTCTTC

v_call: TRBV5-4
j_call: TRBJ2-2
clone_size: -
d_call: TRBD2
cdr3_aa: CASSPSGLAGGPPRGELFF
cdr3_nt: TGTGCCAGCAGCCCCTCCGGACTAGCGGGAGGGCCCCCCAGGGGGGAGCTGTTTTTT

v_call: TRBV4-2
j_call: TRBJ2-7
clone_size: once
d_call: -
cdr3_aa: CASSQDPEDFYEQYF
cdr3_nt: TGTGCCAGCAGCCAAGATCCCGAGGACTTCTACGAGCAGTACTTC

v_call: TRBV15
j_call: TRBJ1-5
clone_size: -
d_call: TRBD1
cdr3_aa: CATSRTGVNQPQHF
cdr3_nt: TGTGCCACCAGCCGGACAGGGGTAAATCAGCCCCAGCATTTT

v_call: TRBV9
j_call: TRBJ2-5
clone_size: -
d_call: TRBD2
cdr3_aa: CASSVGVAGFGETQYF
cdr3_nt: TGTGCCAGCAGCGTAGGGGTAGCGGGATTTGGAGAGACCCAGTACTTC

v_call: TRBV5-1
j_call: TRBJ2-7
clone_size: -
d_call: TRBD1
cdr3_aa: CASSLGPGGNNEQYF
cdr3_nt: TGCGCCAGCAGCTTGGGTCCAGGGGGAAATAACGAGCAGTACTTC

v_call: TRBV6-5
j_call: TRBJ1-1
clone_size: -
d_call: -
cdr3_aa: CASSYFRGGAEAFF
cdr3_nt: TGTGCCAGCAGTTACTTCAGAGGGGGGGCAGAAGCTTTCTTT

v_call: TRBV5-4
j_call: TRBJ2-2
clone_size: -
d_call: -
cdr3_aa: CASSFEANTGELFF
cdr3_nt: TGTGCCAGCAGCTTCGAGGCTAACACCGGGGAGCTGTTTTTT

v_call: TRBV27
j_call: TRBJ1-1
clone_size: -
d_call: -
cdr3_aa: CASSLGGKNTEAFF
cdr3_nt: TGTGCCAGCAGTTTGGGTGGCAAAAACACTGAAGCTTTCTTT

v_call: TRBV5-1
j_call: TRBJ1-3
clone_size: -
d_call: -
cdr3_aa: CASSSPAEGNTIYF
cdr3_nt: TGCGCCAGCAGCTCTCCGGCGGAGGGAAACACCATATATTTT

v_call: TRBV6-6
j_call: TRBJ1-1
clone_size: -
d_call: -
cdr3_aa: CASSYGGGETEAFF
cdr3_nt: TGTGCCAGCAGTTACGGGGGGGGAGAGACTGAAGCTTTCTTT

v_call: TRBV3-1/TRBV3-2
j_call: TRBJ1-1
clone_size: -
d_call: -
cdr3_aa: CASSRSLETEAFF
cdr3_nt: TGTGCCAGCAGCCGAAGCCTAGAAACTGAAGCTTTCTTT

v_call: TRBV10-2
j_call: TRBJ1-2
clone_size: few
d_call: TRBD1
cdr3_aa: CASSQETGTGGNGYTF
cdr3_nt: TGCGCCAGCAGCCAAGAAACCGGGACAGGGGGCAATGGCTACACCTTC

v_call: TRBV2
j_call: TRBJ1-1
clone_size: -
d_call: TRBD1
cdr3_aa: CASSEALWQGVMKTEAFF
cdr3_nt: TGTGCCAGCAGTGAAGCGCTTTGGCAGGGGGTGATGAAGACTGAAGCTTTCTTT

v_call: TRBV9
j_call: TRBJ1-3
clone_size: -
d_call: -
cdr3_aa: CASSVNESPGNTIYF
cdr3_nt: TGTGCCAGCAGCGTTAATGAAAGTCCTGGAAACACCATATATTTT

v_call: TRBV11-3
j_call: TRBJ2-5
clone_size: -
d_call: TRBD2
cdr3_aa: CASSLGLAGVGQETQYF
cdr3_nt: TGTGCCAGCAGCTTAGGACTAGCGGGAGTGGGGCAAGAGACCCAGTACTTC

v_call: TRBV9
j_call: TRBJ2-7
clone_size: -
d_call: TRBD1
cdr3_aa: CASSLTGGSYEQYF
cdr3_nt: TGTGCCAGCAGCTTGACAGGGGGGTCCTACGAGCAGTACTTC

v_call: TRBV11-3
j_call: TRBJ2-7
clone_size: -
d_call: TRBD1
cdr3_aa: CASSLTPGQGTSKYF
cdr3_nt: TGTGCCAGCAGCCTGACCCCGGGACAGGGTACCTCGAAGTACTTC

v_call: TRBV2
j_call: TRBJ2-5
clone_size: -
d_call: -
cdr3_aa: CASYGLRGRETQYF
cdr3_nt: TGTGCCAGCTACGGGCTCCGGGGGCGGGAGACCCAGTACTTC

v_call: TRBV19
j_call: TRBJ1-1
clone_size: -
d_call: -
cdr3_aa: CASSIRGPQGLNTEAFF
cdr3_nt: TGTGCCAGTAGTATTAGGGGACCGCAGGGGCTTAACACTGAAGCTTTCTTT

v_call: TRBV3-1/TRBV3-2
j_call: TRBJ1-5
clone_size: -
d_call: -
cdr3_aa: CASSALGGSQPQHF
cdr3_nt: TGTGCCAGCAGCGCCCTCGGGGGCAGTCAGCCCCAGCATTTT

v_call: TRBV6-5
j_call: TRBJ1-2
clone_size: -
d_call: -
cdr3_aa: CASSLNTNYGYTF
cdr3_nt: TGTGCCAGCAGTCTGAACACGAACTATGGCTACACCTTC

v_call: TRBV3-1/TRBV3-2
j_call: TRBJ2-3
clone_size: -
d_call: -
cdr3_aa: CASSSTGPTQYF
cdr3_nt: TGTGCCAGCAGTTCTACCGGGCCGACGCAGTATTTT

v_call: TRBV6-6
j_call: TRBJ1-5
clone_size: few
d_call: -
cdr3_aa: CASNRGGRDQPQHF
cdr3_nt: TGTGCCAGCAATAGGGGAGGAAGGGATCAGCCCCAGCATTTT

v_call: TRBV4-1
j_call: TRBJ2-4
clone_size: -
d_call: TRBD2
cdr3_aa: CASSAGTIHLAKNIQYF
cdr3_nt: TGCGCCAGCAGCGCGGGGACTATCCACCTAGCCAAAAACATTCAGTACTTC

v_call: TRBV15
j_call: TRBJ1-1
clone_size: -
d_call: -
cdr3_aa: CATSRQGLGGTEAFF
cdr3_nt: TGTGCCACCAGCAGACAGGGTTTAGGGGGAACTGAAGCTTTCTTT

v_call: TRBV5-1
j_call: TRBJ1-3
clone_size: -
d_call: -
cdr3_aa: CASTSDSSGNTIYF
cdr3_nt: TGCGCCAGCACCTCCGACAGCTCTGGAAACACCATATATTTT

v_call: TRBV7-9
j_call: TRBJ1-3
clone_size: -
d_call: -
cdr3_aa: CASSLSGPGNTIYF
cdr3_nt: TGTGCCAGCAGCTTATCCGGACCTGGAAACACCATATATTTT

v_call: TRBV2
j_call: TRBJ2-7
clone_size: -
d_call: TRBD1
cdr3_aa: CASRTTGGQYEQYF
cdr3_nt: TGTGCCAGCAGAACGACAGGGGGCCAGTACGAGCAGTACTTC

v_call: TRBV28
j_call: TRBJ1-5
clone_size: -
d_call: TRBD1
cdr3_aa: CASRSGGNQPQHF
cdr3_nt: TGTGCCAGCAGATCAGGGGGAAATCAGCCCCAGCATTTT

v_call: TRBV7-9
j_call: TRBJ1-3
clone_size: -
d_call: TRBD1
cdr3_aa: CASSWGQGNTIYF
cdr3_nt: TGTGCCAGCAGCTGGGGACAGGGAAACACCATATATTTT

v_call: TRBV19
j_call: TRBJ1-2
clone_size: -
d_call: -
cdr3_aa: CASLGPTLYGYTF
cdr3_nt: TGTGCCAGTTTGGGACCCACTCTCTATGGCTACACCTTC

v_call: TRBV12-3/TRBV12-4
j_call: TRBJ2-7
clone_size: -
d_call: -
cdr3_aa: CASSVEQYF
cdr3_nt: TGTGCCAGCAGTGTCGAGCAGTACTTC

v_call: TRBV28
j_call: TRBJ2-7
clone_size: -
d_call: TRBD1
cdr3_aa: CASRPRTGPYEQYF
cdr3_nt: TGTGCCAGCAGACCCCGGACAGGGCCCTACGAGCAGTACTTC

v_call: TRBV10-3
j_call: TRBJ2-1
clone_size: -
d_call: TRBD2
cdr3_aa: CAISEIAGGTFSREQFF
cdr3_nt: TGTGCCATCAGTGAGATTGCGGGGGGTACCTTTTCTAGGGAGCAGTTCTTC